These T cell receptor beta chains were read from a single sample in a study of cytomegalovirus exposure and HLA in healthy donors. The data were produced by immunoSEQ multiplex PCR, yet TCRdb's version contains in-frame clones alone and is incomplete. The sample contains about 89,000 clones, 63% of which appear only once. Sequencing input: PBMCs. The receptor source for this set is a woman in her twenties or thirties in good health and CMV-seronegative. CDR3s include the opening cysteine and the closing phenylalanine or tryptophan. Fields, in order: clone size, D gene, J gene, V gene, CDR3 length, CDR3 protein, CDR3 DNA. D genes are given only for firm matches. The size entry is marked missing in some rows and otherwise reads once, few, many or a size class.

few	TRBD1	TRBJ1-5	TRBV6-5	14	CASRNGQGSQPQHF	TGTGCCAGCAGGAACGGACAGGGGAGTCAGCCCCAGCATTTT
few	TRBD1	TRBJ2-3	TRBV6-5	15	CASSYRDRFRDTQYF	TGTGCCAGCAGTTACCGGGACAGGTTCAGAGATACGCAGTATTTT
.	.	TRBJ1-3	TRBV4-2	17	CASSLGASGISGNTIYF	TGTGCCAGCAGCCTCGGAGCGAGCGGCATCTCTGGAAACACCATATATTTT
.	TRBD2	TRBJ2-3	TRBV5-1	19	CASSPIQLAGGRSTDTQYF	TGCGCCAGCAGCCCTATTCAACTAGCGGGGGGGCGGAGCACAGATACGCAGTATTTT
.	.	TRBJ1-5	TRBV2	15	CASSGQGGSNQPQHF	TGTGCCAGCAGCGGTCAGGGTGGAAGCAATCAGCCCCAGCATTTT
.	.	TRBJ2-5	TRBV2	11	CASSDRETQYF	TGTGCCAGCAGTGATAGAGAGACCCAGTACTTC
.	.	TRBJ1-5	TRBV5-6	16	CARLAGFGPHEQPQHF	TGTGCCAGGTTAGCGGGTTTCGGGCCTCACGAGCAGCCCCAGCATTTT
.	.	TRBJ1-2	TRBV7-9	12	CLIRPGFYGYTF	TGTCTCATCAGGCCGGGGTTCTATGGCTACACCTTC
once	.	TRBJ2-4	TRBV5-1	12	CASSFPGDIQYF	TGCGCCAGCAGCTTCCCAGGGGACATTCAGTACTTC
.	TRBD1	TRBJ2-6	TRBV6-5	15	CASRDRGLGANVLTF	TGTGCCAGCAGAGACAGGGGGCTCGGGGCCAACGTCCTGACTTTC
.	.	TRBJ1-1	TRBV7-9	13	CASSYQAHTEAFF	TGTGCCAGCAGCTACCAGGCCCACACTGAAGCTTTCTTT
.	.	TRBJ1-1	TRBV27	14	CASSLSPVNTEAFF	TGTGCCAGCAGTTTATCTCCGGTGAACACTGAAGCTTTCTTT
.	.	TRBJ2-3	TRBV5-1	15	CASILTGVPTDTQYF	TGCGCCAGCATTTTAACGGGAGTCCCCACAGATACGCAGTATTTT
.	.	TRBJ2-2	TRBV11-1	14	CASSYARYTGELFF	TGTGCCAGCAGCTACGCTCGGTACACCGGGGAGCTGTTTTTT
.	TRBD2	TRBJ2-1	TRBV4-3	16	CASSQDKSGAYNEQFF	TGCGCCAGCAGCCAAGATAAGAGCGGGGCCTACAATGAGCAGTTCTTC
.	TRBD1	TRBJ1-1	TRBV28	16	CASSPRTGSMNTEAFF	TGTGCCAGCAGTCCCCGGACAGGTTCAATGAACACTGAAGCTTTCTTT
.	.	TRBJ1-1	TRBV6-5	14	CASSYSGRETEAFF	TGTGCCAGCAGTTACTCAGGGCGGGAGACTGAAGCTTTCTTT
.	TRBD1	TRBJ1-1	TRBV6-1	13	CAALDRDNTEAFF	TGTGCCGCTCTGGACAGGGACAACACTGAAGCTTTCTTT
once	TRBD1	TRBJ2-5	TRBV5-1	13	CASSSTGVETQYF	TGCGCCAGCAGCTCGACAGGGGTAGAGACCCAGTACTTC
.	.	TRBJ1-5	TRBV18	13	CASSSKQGQPQHF	TGTGCCAGCTCCTCCAAACAGGGCCAGCCCCAGCATTTT
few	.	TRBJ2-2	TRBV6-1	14	CASKEGADTGELFF	TGTGCCAGCAAGGAGGGGGCGGACACCGGGGAGCTGTTTTTT
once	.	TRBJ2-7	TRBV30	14	CAWSSDLSSYEQYF	TGTGCCTGGAGTTCGGACTTGAGCTCCTACGAGCAGTACTTC
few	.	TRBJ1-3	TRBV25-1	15	CASTPHGSAGNTIYF	TGTGCCAGCACCCCCCATGGGAGCGCGGGAAACACCATATATTTT
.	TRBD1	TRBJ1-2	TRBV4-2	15	CASSQRDRALYGYTF	TGTGCCAGCAGCCAAAGGGACAGGGCCCTCTATGGCTACACCTTC
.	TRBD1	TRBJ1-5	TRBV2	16	CASSKAGTGGNQPQHF	TGTGCCAGCAGCAAGGCCGGGACAGGGGGCAATCAGCCCCAGCATTTT
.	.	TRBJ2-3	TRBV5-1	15	CASKRQEQRSDTQYF	TGCGCCAGCAAAAGACAGGAGCAGAGGTCAGATACGCAGTATTTT
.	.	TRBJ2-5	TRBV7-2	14	CASSFRRTQETQYF	TGTGCCAGCAGCTTCCGACGGACTCAAGAGACCCAGTACTTC
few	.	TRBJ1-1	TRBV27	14	CASSGGATGTEAFF	TGTGCCAGCAGTGGGGGGGCGACGGGCACTGAAGCTTTCTTT
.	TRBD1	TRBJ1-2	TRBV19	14	CASSIETGIDGYTF	TGTGCCAGTAGTATAGAGACAGGGATTGATGGCTACACCTTC
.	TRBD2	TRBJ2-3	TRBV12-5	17	CASGRPGGTSARDTQYF	TGTGCTAGTGGCCGGCCTGGTGGGACTAGCGCCCGAGATACGCAGTATTTT
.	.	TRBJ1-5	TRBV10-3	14	CAISGGRVDQPQHF	TGTGCCATCAGTGGTGGCAGGGTGGATCAGCCCCAGCATTTT
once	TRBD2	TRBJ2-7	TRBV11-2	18	CASSTRTVTAGSGYEQYF	TGTGCCAGCAGCACGAGGACCGTCACAGCGGGATCGGGCTACGAGCAGTACTTC
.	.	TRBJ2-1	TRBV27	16	CASALSSTSPYNEQFF	TGTGCCAGCGCCTTATCAAGTACTAGTCCCTACAATGAGCAGTTCTTC
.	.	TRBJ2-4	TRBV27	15	CASSFQGTAKDIQYF	TGTGCCAGCAGTTTCCAGGGGACGGCAAAGGACATTCAGTACTTC
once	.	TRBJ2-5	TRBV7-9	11	CASSSGETQYF	TGTGCCAGCAGCTCCGGGGAGACCCAGTACTTC
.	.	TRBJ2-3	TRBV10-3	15	CAISDVGGRVDTQYF	TGTGCCATCAGTGATGTGGGGGGGCGGGTAGATACGCAGTATTTT
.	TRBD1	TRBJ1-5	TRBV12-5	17	CASGFWVGTGANQPQHF	TGTGCTAGTGGTTTTTGGGTCGGGACAGGGGCGAATCAGCCCCAGCATTTT
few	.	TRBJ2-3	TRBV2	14	CASRVVGEADTQYF	TGTGCCAGCAGGGTTGTCGGGGAGGCAGATACGCAGTATTTT
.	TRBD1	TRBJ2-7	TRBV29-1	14	CSVLPGTGGYEQYF	TGCAGCGTTTTGCCCGGGACAGGGGGCTACGAGCAGTACTTC
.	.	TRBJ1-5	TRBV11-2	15	CASSLNTNGNQPQHF	TGTGCCAGCAGCTTAAACACGAATGGCAATCAGCCCCAGCATTTT
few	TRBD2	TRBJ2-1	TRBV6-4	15	CASRKLASAYNEQFF	TGTGCCAGCAGGAAACTAGCGTCTGCCTACAATGAGCAGTTCTTC
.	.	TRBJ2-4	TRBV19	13	CASSLVSGSIQYF	TGTGCCAGTAGCCTTGTATCTGGGAGCATTCAGTACTTC
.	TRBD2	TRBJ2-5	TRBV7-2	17	CASSLGRTSGSQETQYF	TGTGCCAGCAGCTTAGGTCGGACTAGCGGGAGCCAAGAGACCCAGTACTTC
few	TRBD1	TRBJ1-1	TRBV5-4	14	CASSFGQGNTEAFF	TGTGCCAGCAGCTTCGGACAGGGAAACACTGAAGCTTTCTTT
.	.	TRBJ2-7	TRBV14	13	CASSQETMSSQYF	TGTGCCAGCAGCCAAGAAACTATGAGTAGCCAGTACTTC
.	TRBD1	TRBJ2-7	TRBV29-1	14	CSVDPGQGDYEQYF	TGCAGCGTTGATCCGGGACAGGGGGACTACGAGCAGTACTTC